A single sample gave rise to the 26 T cell receptor beta chains below, sequenced in a study of blood T cell repertoires in COVID-19. The method was immunoSEQ multiplex PCR; TCRdb's version includes in-frame clones alone and lacks a portion of them. This table holds about 130,000 clones, 70% to 90% found once. Sequencing was carried out using peripheral blood. These receptors were obtained from a man aged 50-59 years with acute or convalescent COVID-19.

The chain uses TRBV29-1 and TRBJ2-2; 15 nucleotides align to TRBD2. V lost 6 bases and J lost 3; bases outside the gene matches: 5. CDR1 and CDR2 from the germline V gene are SQVTM and ANQGSEA. This CDR3 is 16 amino acids long. In DNA, the CDR3 is TGCAGCGTGGGAGGGACTAGCGGGAGGCACACCGGGGAGCTGTTTTTT. It translates to CSVGGTSGRHTGELFF.

The rearrangement links TRBV7-9 to TRBJ2-7; D is unclear. The V and J ends lost 1 base and 6 bases respectively, with 13 bases between them. Germline values: CDR1 SEHNR, CDR2 FQNEAQ (reference sequence). This CDR3 contains 14 residues. CDR3 sequence reads: CASSLEVRVGEQYF. The CDR3, as DNA: TGTGCCAGCAGCTTAGAGGTACGGGTCGGCGAGCAGTACTTC.

V is TRBV7-2 and J is TRBJ2-1; D gene ambiguous. V lost 1 base and J 7 bases, leaving 14 bases between the germline ends. CDR1 and CDR2 from the germline V gene are SGHTA and FQGNSA. The CDR3 has 15 amino acids. The CDR3 is CASSLVYSRRNEQFF. The CDR3 nucleotides read TGTGCCAGCAGCTTAGTATACTCGCGGCGTAATGAGCAGTTCTTC.

The V and J genes are TRBV3-1 (or the pseudogene TRBV3-2) and TRBJ2-5, with 7 bases identical to TRBD1. The junction had 11 bases not matched to a gene; V was cut back by 2 bases and J by 5 bases. CDR1 and CDR2 from the germline V gene are LGHDT and YNNKEL (reference sequence). The CDR3 totals 16 residues. CDR3 residues: CASSQLGAGGMETQYF. The DNA of the CDR3 is TGTGCCAGCAGCCAACTCGGGGCAGGGGGAATGGAGACCCAGTACTTC.

This clone was found a few times. The chain is built from TRBV16 and TRBJ1-2, with 7 bases identical to TRBD1. V shed 4 bases, J shed 7 bases, and the junction held 9 bases outside the gene matches. Per germline, CDR1 KGHSY and CDR2 FQNENV. CDR3 size: 14 residues. The CDR3, as DNA: TGTGCCAGCAGCCTCGAAAGACAGGGTGGTGGCTACACCTTC. Its translation: CASSLERQGGGYTF.

The rearrangement links TRBV30 to TRBJ1-4; the D gene is possibly TRBD1 (5 bases). V was trimmed by 1 base and J by 4 bases, leaving 10 bases between them. The CDR3 has 14 amino acids. The V gene's germline CDR1 is GTSNPN and CDR2 SVGIG (reference sequence). CDR3 coding DNA: TGTGCCTGGAGTGACAGGAGATTTAATGAAAAACTGTTTTTT. It yields the protein CAWSDRRFNEKLFF.

V usage is TRBV5-6 and J usage is TRBJ2-5, with D possibly matching TRBD2 (7 bases). V shed 1 base and J shed 6 bases, with 13 bases lying between them. CDR1 and CDR2 (germline): SGHDT, YYEEEE. The CDR3 is made up of 14 amino acids. The CDR3, as DNA: TGTGCCAGCAGCTTGTGGCGGGGGCGGAAGACCCAGTACTTC. The encoded protein is CASSLWRGRKTQYF.

This sequence joins TRBV2 and TRBJ1-2; 7 nucleotides line up with TRBD1. This CDR3 has 14 residues. The V segment lost 5 bases and the J segment 8 bases; nucleotides outside the gene matches: 11. Looked up from germline, CDR1 is SNHLY and CDR2 is FYNNEI. The CDR3 sequence: CASSQGTVGRGYTF. The CDR3 nucleotides read TGTGCCAGCAGTCAAGGGACAGTTGGCCGCGGCTACACCTTC.

This clone showed up just once. This chain links TRBV9 with TRBJ2-1; 7 positions match TRBD2. The CDR3 loop spans 16 amino acids. Trimming cost V 0 bases and J 1 base; bases outside gene matches: 4. Looked up from germline, CDR1 is SGDLS and CDR2 is YYNGEE. This CDR3 is CASSVGGGNSYNEQFF. CDR3 DNA: TGTGCCAGCAGCGTAGGGGGAGGGAATTCCTACAATGAGCAGTTCTTC. The complete variable domain, with remaining parts taken from reference TRBV9 and TRBJ2-1, reads DSGVTQTPKHLITATGQRVTLRCSPRSGDLSVYWYQQSLDQGLQFLIQYYNGEERAKGNILERFSAQQFPDLHSELNLSSLELGDSALYFCASSVGGGNSYNEQFFGPGTRLTVL.

This chain uses TRBV7-2 with TRBJ2-1; D unclear. V shed 11 bases and J shed 7 bases, with 12 bases lying between them. The CDR3 is 11 residues long. CDR1 is SGHTA, CDR2 FQGNSA, per germline. The CDR3 here is CAEMRRNEQFF. The CDR3 region has the DNA TGTGCCGAGATGCGAAGAAATGAGCAGTTCTTC.

This sequence joins TRBV3-1 (or the pseudogene TRBV3-2) and TRBJ1-5; D is unclear. Germline V CDR1 and CDR2: LGHDT, YNNKEL (reference sequence). This CDR3 is 19 amino acids long. V was cut by 3 bases and J by 2 bases, with 23 bases left in between. CDR3 DNA: TGTGCCAGCAGCCACCCCGCACCGTTGGAACCGAGGGGCAATCAGCCCCAGCATTTT. Its protein product is CASSHPAPLEPRGNQPQHF.

This sequence joins TRBV6-6 and TRBJ2-3; 7 bases line up with TRBD2. The CDR3 is 17 amino acids. CDR1 is MNHNY, CDR2 SVGAGI, per germline (reference sequence). The V and J ends lost 5 bases and 1 base, in that order; junction bases with no gene match: 12. The CDR3 reads CASSRGSREARTDTQYF. In nucleotides, the CDR3 is TGTGCCAGCAGTCGGGGATCCCGGGAGGCCCGCACAGATACGCAGTATTTT.

The J gene is TRBJ1-5, the V gene TRBV6-5; D is unclear. Looked up from germline, CDR1 is MNHEY and CDR2 is SVGAGI. The CDR3 spans 14 residues. Trimming left V 2 bases short and J 1 base short, with 6 bases between. CDR3 in amino acids: CASSYIPSNQPQHF. DNA of the CDR3: TGTGCCAGCAGTTACATTCCGAGCAATCAGCCCCAGCATTTT.

V is TRBV7-9 and J is TRBJ1-2; a weak D match, TRBD1 (6 bases). This CDR3 has 13 amino acids. Germline CDR1 SEHNR, CDR2 FQNEAQ (reference sequence). V lost 5 bases and J 4 bases, leaving 11 bases between the germline ends. The CDR3 coding sequence is TGTGCCAGCAGCCCCGGGACAACCTATGGCTACACCTTC. Translation: CASSPGTTYGYTF.

This rearrangement joins TRBV2 to TRBJ2-3; 7 bases are a match to TRBD2. Per the germline V gene, CDR1 is SNHLY and CDR2 is FYNNEI. The CDR3 sequence is 16 residues long. After removal of 4 bases from V and 8 bases from J, the junction contained 15 bases not matched to a gene. Written as DNA, the CDR3 is TGTGCCAGCAGTGGAGAAGCGGGGTCCCCTAGAGGTACGCAGTATTTT. Translating it yields CASSGEAGSPRGTQYF.

This chain links TRBV14 with TRBJ1-1; D is perhaps TRBD1 (5 bases). V lost 4 bases, J lost 7 bases, and 16 bases lay in between. This CDR3 has 14 residues. Per the germline V gene, CDR1 is SGHDN and CDR2 is FVKESK. The CDR3 bases are TGTGCCAGCAGCCGCGCGGGGGGTCCTCTTGAAGCTTTCTTT. Its translation: CASSRAGGPLEAFF.

V usage is TRBV13 and J usage is TRBJ1-2, with TRBD1 matching over 10 bases. The CDR3 contains 14 residues. The germline V gene encodes CDR1 PRHDT and CDR2 FYEKMQ (reference sequence). The ends lost 6 bases at V and 4 bases at J; junction bases unmatched: 5. The CDR3: CASSRQGASYGYTF. In nucleotides, the CDR3 is TGTGCCAGCAGTCGACAGGGGGCCAGCTATGGCTACACCTTC.

This sequence joins TRBV7-9 and TRBJ2-5, with a possible D match to TRBD2 (7 bases). V was shortened by 1 base and J by 4 bases, with 19 bases between the two germline ends. This CDR3 is 17 amino acids long. CDR1 SEHNR and CDR2 FQNEAQ come from the germline V gene (reference sequence). The CDR3 sequence is CASSLDGAGAFGETQYF. The CDR3 region has the DNA TGTGCCAGCAGCTTAGATGGCGCGGGGGCCTTCGGAGAGACCCAGTACTTC.

V is TRBV28 and J is TRBJ1-1; D unclear. The CDR3 runs 15 residues. Germline CDR1 and CDR2: MDHEN and SYDVKM. Trimming pared 1 base from V and 2 bases from J, leaving 11 bases between. Here the CDR3 reads CASSLSRRTNTEAFF. The CDR3 nucleotides are TGTGCCAGCAGTTTATCCCGACGGACTAACACTGAAGCTTTCTTT.

CDR3 amino acids: CASRDSGTTNEKLFF. CDR3 nucleotide sequence: TGTGCCAGCAGGGACAGTGGGACAACTAATGAAAAACTGTTTTTT. This chain joins TRBV2 and TRBJ1-4, with D perhaps TRBD1 (6 bases). Trimming removed 6 bases from V and 0 bases from J, with 11 bases in between. The germline CDR1 and CDR2 sequences are SNHLY and FYNNEI. The CDR3 totals 15 residues.

The chain links TRBV19 to TRBJ1-3; 9 nucleotides agree with TRBD1. The CDR3 sequence is 15 residues long. Trimming took 9 bases from V and 0 from J; bases not matched to a gene: 6. The germline V gene encodes CDR1 LNHDA and CDR2 SQIVND (reference sequence). As DNA, the CDR3 is TGTGCCAGCCACAGGGGGCTGAGCTCTGGAAACACCATATATTTT. Translation gives CASHRGLSSGNTIYF.

The genes are TRBV5-1 and TRBJ1-1; TRBD1 might be the D (5 bases). The length of the CDR3 is 15 residues. Deletions cut 1 base from V and 0 bases from J, with 10 bases between. CDR1 and CDR2 from the germline V gene are SGHRS and YFSETQ. The CDR3 DNA is TGCGCCAGCAGCTTGAACGGGGGACTGAACACTGAAGCTTTCTTT. Translated, it gives CASSLNGGLNTEAFF.

This clone was seen only once. This chain links TRBV18 with TRBJ2-7, with D possibly matching TRBD1 (6 bases). Germline V CDR1 and CDR2: KGHSH, LQKENI. Deletions cut 1 base from V and 3 bases from J, with 16 bases between. The CDR3 is made up of 16 amino acids. CDR3 in amino acids: CASSPHLDSPYYEQYF. CDR3 coding DNA: TGTGCCAGCTCACCACACTTGGACAGTCCCTACTACGAGCAGTACTTC.

The chain recombines TRBV2 with TRBJ2-7; weak D call: TRBD2 (5 bases). Germline values: CDR1 SNHLY, CDR2 FYNNEI. Trimming cost V 6 bases and J 9 bases, with 18 bases left between them. The CDR3 consists of 13 residues. CDR3 sequence (DNA): TGTGCCAGCAGGGCGCCGGGAACCCAGGCGCAGTACTTC. It encodes CASRAPGTQAQYF.

J is TRBJ1-1 and V is TRBV29-1; the match to TRBD1 covers 7 bases. The germline V gene encodes CDR1 SQVTM and CDR2 ANQGSEA. The CDR3 length is 13 residues. Trimming at V came to 4 bases and at J to 1 base, leaving 3 bases not matched to a gene. For the CDR3, the DNA is TGCAGCGTTGGAAGGACAGGGAACACTGAAGCTTTCTTT. The encoded protein is CSVGRTGNTEAFF.

The chain is built from TRBV6-5 and TRBJ2-1; D gene unclear. The CDR3 sequence is 15 residues long. Trimming removed 0 bases at V and 7 bases at J, with 13 bases between. CDR1 and CDR2 from the germline V gene are MNHEY and SVGAGI. The CDR3 nucleotides read TGTGCCAGCAGTTACTCAGAGCTTATTCGGAATGAGCAGTTCTTC. Its translation is CASSYSELIRNEQFF.